The 20 T cell receptor beta chains presented below share a single source sample, sequenced in a study of blood T cell repertoires in COVID-19. The method was immunoSEQ multiplex PCR; TCRdb's version includes in-frame clones alone and lacks a portion of them. The data contain some 290,000 clones, roughly 90% of them singletons. Sequencing was done on a sample of peripheral blood. The source is a woman aged 25 to 39 with COVID-19, enrolled during active disease.

CDR3 protein: CAVDRGGNTIYF. The CDR3 DNA reads TGTGCCGTCGACCGAGGAGGAAACACCATATATTTT. The chain couples TRBV6-5 to TRBJ1-3; D is unresolved. Germline-derived CDR1 and CDR2 are MNHEY and SVGAGI. Trimming left V 11 bases short and J 4 bases short, with 12 bases between. This CDR3 is 12 amino acids long.

The V and J genes are TRBV2 and TRBJ2-1; 10 bases are a match to TRBD2. Per germline, CDR1 SNHLY and CDR2 FYNNEI. V was pared by 6 bases and J by 4 bases, with 6 bases of the junction left unmatched. CDR3 length: 15 amino acids. CDR3: CASRAGTSAYNEQFF. CDR3 nucleotides: TGTGCCAGCAGAGCCGGGACTAGCGCTTACAATGAGCAGTTCTTC. Filled out from reference TRBV2 and TRBJ2-1, the complete variable domain reads EPEVTQTPSHQVTQMGQEVILRCVPISNHLYFYWYRQILGQKVEFLVSFYNNEISEKSEIFDDQFSVERPDGSNFTLKIRSTKLEDSAMYFCASRAGTSAYNEQFFGPGTRLTVL.

The rearrangement joins TRBV2 to TRBJ1-6, with D possibly TRBD1 on 5 matching bases. Per the germline V gene, CDR1 is SNHLY and CDR2 is FYNNEI. This CDR3 is 12 amino acids long. Trimming took 5 bases from V and 14 from J, leaving 13 bases between them. The CDR3 sequence: CASSPGPTALHF. The CDR3 DNA reads as TGTGCCAGCAGTCCAGGGCCCACGGCCCTCCACTTT.

The chain combines TRBV29-1 with TRBJ1-2, with a weak D call TRBD1 (5 bases). The V and J ends lost 4 bases and 0 bases respectively, with 15 bases between them. CDR3 length: 15 amino acids. Germline V gives CDR1 SQVTM, CDR2 ANQGSEA. Written as DNA, the CDR3 is TGCAGCGTTGCTGTGGGACCGGGAGCTAACTATGGCTACACCTTC. This gives the protein CSVAVGPGANYGYTF.

CDR3: CASSPGTGQNYGYTF. CDR3 DNA: TGTGCCAGCAGCCCTGGAACGGGACAGAACTATGGCTACACCTTC. The chain is built from TRBV7-2 and TRBJ1-2, with TRBD1 matching 7 bases. V dropped 5 bases and J dropped 2; count of bases not matched to a gene: 8. Germline values: CDR1 SGHTA, CDR2 FQGNSA. The CDR3 loop spans 15 amino acids.

The V call is TRBV7-6, the J call TRBJ2-1; TRBD2 is a possible D gene (7 bases). This CDR3 region has 16 residues. V was trimmed by 1 base and J by 2 bases, leaving 12 bases between them. From germline, CDR1 is SGHVS and CDR2 FNYEAQ. The CDR3 DNA reads as TGTGCCAGCAGCTTAGAAGGGGGGAGGGCCTACAATGAGCAGTTCTTC. Translation gives CASSLEGGRAYNEQFF.

A single count supports this clone. The chain recombines TRBV6-4 with TRBJ1-1; D unresolved. This CDR3 contains 14 residues. Trimming took off 6 bases at V and 0 bases at J, with 11 bases between the two ends. Germline values: CDR1 MRHNA, CDR2 SNTAGT. The CDR3 protein is CASRNTSMNTEAFF. In DNA, the CDR3 is TGTGCCAGCAGAAACACCAGTATGAACACTGAAGCTTTCTTT.

The V and J genes are TRBV3-1 (or the pseudogene TRBV3-2) and TRBJ2-1, with 14 positions matching TRBD2. Trimming cost V 1 base and J 10 bases; bases outside gene matches: 12. The CDR3 loop spans 18 amino acids. Germline CDR1 LGHDT, CDR2 YNNKEL (reference sequence). The CDR3 sequence is CASSQVYSGTSGRGEQFF. CDR3 nucleotides: TGTGCCAGCAGCCAAGTTTATTCCGGGACTAGCGGGAGAGGAGAGCAGTTCTTC.

CDR3 DNA: TGTGCCAGCAGCTTAGCCGGGACAGGGTCTCATGAGCAGTTCTTC. This encodes CASSLAGTGSHEQFF. This chain uses TRBV11-3 with TRBJ2-1, with 9 bases aligning to TRBD1. The V gene's germline CDR1 is SGHNT and CDR2 YENEEA. The CDR3 has 15 amino acids. Trimming cost V 1 base and J 8 bases; bases outside gene matches: 6.

V and J are TRBV5-1 and TRBJ1-5, with a weak D call TRBD1 (5 bases). Germline V gene data show CDR1 as SGHRS and CDR2 as YFSETQ. The CDR3 length is 14 residues. V lost 4 bases and J lost 8, with 16 bases in between. The CDR3 DNA follows: TGCGCCAGCAGCACCTACCCGGGGGGAGAGCCCCAGCATTTT. Translating it yields CASSTYPGGEPQHF.

In this sample, this clone turned up once. This chain joins TRBV5-1 and TRBJ2-2; 8 nucleotides match TRBD2. In germline, CDR1 is SGHRS, CDR2 YFSETQ. CDR3 length equals 15 residues. V gave up 5 bases and J gave up 8 bases; unmatched junction bases: 11. CDR3 residues: CASRPLAAAAGELFF. The CDR3 DNA is TGCGCCAGCAGACCACTAGCGGCCGCAGCTGGGGAGCTGTTTTTT.

The chain joins TRBV4-1 to TRBJ2-4; D ambiguous. Germline V CDR1 and CDR2: MGHRA, YSYEKL. The CDR3 consists of 17 residues. V was cut by 2 bases and J by 0 bases, with 14 bases left in between. The CDR3 sequence is CASSQLYGALAKNIQYF. The CDR3 DNA follows: TGCGCCAGCAGCCAACTATACGGAGCACTAGCCAAAAACATTCAGTACTTC.

This clone occurred once. The chain links TRBV12-3 or TRBV12-4 to TRBJ2-7, with D possibly TRBD1 on 6 matching bases. The V end lost 6 bases, the J end lost 1 base, and 10 bases lay between the germline ends. The CDR3 totals 13 residues. The CDR3 DNA reads as TGTGCCAGCAGACCAACAGGGTCCTACGAGCAGTACTTC. Translation: CASRPTGSYEQYF.

The chain combines TRBV9 with TRBJ1-4; D is undetermined. The CDR3 loop spans 15 amino acids. Between the trimmed V and J ends, which lost 0 bases and 2 bases, there was a span of 8 bases. Germline CDR1 reads SGDLS; CDR2 reads YYNGEE. CDR3 nucleotide sequence: TGTGCCAGCAGCGTAGCCGGGGTGACTAATGAAAAACTGTTTTTT. Protein product: CASSVAGVTNEKLFF.

This CDR3 reads CAIGPGQSNQPQHF. DNA for the CDR3: TGTGCCATCGGACCGGGACAGTCTAATCAGCCCCAGCATTTT. V gene TRBV10-3 combines with J gene TRBJ1-5; TRBD1 aligns across 7 bases. V shed 8 bases and J 4 bases; nucleotides not matched to a gene: 8. This CDR3 has 14 amino acids. Germline V gene data show CDR1 as ENHRY and CDR2 as SYGVKD.

The chain employs TRBV2 and TRBJ2-7; the match to TRBD2 covers 7 bases. Trimming took 1 base from V and 3 from J; bases not matched to a gene: 6. Germline assignment: CDR1 SNHLY and CDR2 FYNNEI. This CDR3 spans 15 amino acids. CDR3 sequence (DNA): TGTGCCAGCAGTGAAGGGAGGGAGGGCATCTACGAGCAGTACTTC. It yields the protein CASSEGREGIYEQYF.

The J gene is TRBJ1-1, the V gene TRBV19, with 9 bases aligning to TRBD1. V lost 3 bases, J lost 10 bases, and 18 bases stayed unmatched. The germline V gene has CDR1 LNHDA and CDR2 SQIVND (reference sequence). The CDR3 is 17 residues long. The CDR3 loop is CASSIPAGQGGPSGAFF. CDR3 nucleotides: TGTGCCAGTAGTATTCCAGCGGGACAGGGCGGACCGTCCGGAGCTTTCTTT.

The chain carries TRBV30 and TRBJ1-5, with 9 positions matching TRBD1. CDR3 length: 14 residues. Trimming cost V 3 bases and J 6 bases; bases outside gene matches: 6. Germline CDR1 and CDR2: GTSNPN and SVGIG (reference sequence). DNA of the CDR3: TGTGCCTGGAGCATACAGGGGGCAAGTCAGCCCCAGCATTTT. Residues: CAWSIQGASQPQHF.

The CDR3 loop is CASSYLAGTSGSTYEQYF. The CDR3 DNA reads as TGTGCCAGCAGCTATCTGGCGGGCACTAGCGGGAGCACCTACGAGCAGTACTTC. This sequence joins TRBV7-8 and TRBJ2-7; 11 bases fit TRBD2. Germline CDR1 SGHVS, CDR2 FQNEAQ. Trimming at V came to 4 bases and at J to 2 bases, leaving 13 bases not matched to a gene. This CDR3 comprises 18 residues.

The rearrangement links TRBV11-2 to TRBJ2-1; 7 bases are a match to TRBD2. The CDR3 contains 15 residues. The V segment lost 2 bases and the J segment 7 bases; nucleotides outside the gene matches: 8. CDR1 is SGHAT, CDR2 FQNNGV, per germline. The CDR3 here is CASSLLRGTTNEQFF. The CDR3 DNA is TGTGCCAGCAGCTTATTGCGGGGGACCACGAATGAGCAGTTCTTC.